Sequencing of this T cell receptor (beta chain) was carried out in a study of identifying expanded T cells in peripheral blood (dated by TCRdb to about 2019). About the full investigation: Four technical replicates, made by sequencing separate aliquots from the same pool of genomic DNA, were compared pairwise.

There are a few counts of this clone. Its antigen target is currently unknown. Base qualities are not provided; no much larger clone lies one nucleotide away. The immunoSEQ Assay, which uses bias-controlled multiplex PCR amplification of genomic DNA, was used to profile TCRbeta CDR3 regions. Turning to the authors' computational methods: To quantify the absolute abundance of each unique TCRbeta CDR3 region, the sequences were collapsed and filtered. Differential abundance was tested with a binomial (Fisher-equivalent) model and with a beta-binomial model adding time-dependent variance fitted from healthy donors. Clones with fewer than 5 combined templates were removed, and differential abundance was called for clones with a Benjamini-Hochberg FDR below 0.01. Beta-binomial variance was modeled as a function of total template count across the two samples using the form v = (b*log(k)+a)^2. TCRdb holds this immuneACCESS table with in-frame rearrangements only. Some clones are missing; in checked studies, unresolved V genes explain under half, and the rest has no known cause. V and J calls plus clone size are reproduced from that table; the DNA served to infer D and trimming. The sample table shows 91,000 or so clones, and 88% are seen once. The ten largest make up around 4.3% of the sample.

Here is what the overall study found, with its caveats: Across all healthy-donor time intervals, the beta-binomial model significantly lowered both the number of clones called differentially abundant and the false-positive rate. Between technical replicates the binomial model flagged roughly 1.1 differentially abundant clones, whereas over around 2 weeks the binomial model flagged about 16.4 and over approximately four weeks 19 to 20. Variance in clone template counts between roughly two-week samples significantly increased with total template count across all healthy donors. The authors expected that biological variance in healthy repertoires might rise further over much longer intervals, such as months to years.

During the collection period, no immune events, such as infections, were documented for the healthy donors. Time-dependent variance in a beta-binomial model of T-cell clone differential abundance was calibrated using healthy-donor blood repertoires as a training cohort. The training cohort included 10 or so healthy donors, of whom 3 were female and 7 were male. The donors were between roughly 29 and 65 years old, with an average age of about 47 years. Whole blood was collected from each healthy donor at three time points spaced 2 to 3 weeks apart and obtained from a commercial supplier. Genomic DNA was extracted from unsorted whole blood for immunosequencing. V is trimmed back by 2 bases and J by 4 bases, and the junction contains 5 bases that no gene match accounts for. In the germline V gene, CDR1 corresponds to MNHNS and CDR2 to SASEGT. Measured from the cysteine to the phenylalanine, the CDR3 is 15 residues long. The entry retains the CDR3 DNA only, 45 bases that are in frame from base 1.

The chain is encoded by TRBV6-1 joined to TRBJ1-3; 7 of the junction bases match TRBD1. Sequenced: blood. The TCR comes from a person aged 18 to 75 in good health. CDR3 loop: CASSEQGDGGNTIYF. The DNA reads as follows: TGTGCCAGCAGTGAACAGGGGGACGGGGGAAACACCATATATTTT.